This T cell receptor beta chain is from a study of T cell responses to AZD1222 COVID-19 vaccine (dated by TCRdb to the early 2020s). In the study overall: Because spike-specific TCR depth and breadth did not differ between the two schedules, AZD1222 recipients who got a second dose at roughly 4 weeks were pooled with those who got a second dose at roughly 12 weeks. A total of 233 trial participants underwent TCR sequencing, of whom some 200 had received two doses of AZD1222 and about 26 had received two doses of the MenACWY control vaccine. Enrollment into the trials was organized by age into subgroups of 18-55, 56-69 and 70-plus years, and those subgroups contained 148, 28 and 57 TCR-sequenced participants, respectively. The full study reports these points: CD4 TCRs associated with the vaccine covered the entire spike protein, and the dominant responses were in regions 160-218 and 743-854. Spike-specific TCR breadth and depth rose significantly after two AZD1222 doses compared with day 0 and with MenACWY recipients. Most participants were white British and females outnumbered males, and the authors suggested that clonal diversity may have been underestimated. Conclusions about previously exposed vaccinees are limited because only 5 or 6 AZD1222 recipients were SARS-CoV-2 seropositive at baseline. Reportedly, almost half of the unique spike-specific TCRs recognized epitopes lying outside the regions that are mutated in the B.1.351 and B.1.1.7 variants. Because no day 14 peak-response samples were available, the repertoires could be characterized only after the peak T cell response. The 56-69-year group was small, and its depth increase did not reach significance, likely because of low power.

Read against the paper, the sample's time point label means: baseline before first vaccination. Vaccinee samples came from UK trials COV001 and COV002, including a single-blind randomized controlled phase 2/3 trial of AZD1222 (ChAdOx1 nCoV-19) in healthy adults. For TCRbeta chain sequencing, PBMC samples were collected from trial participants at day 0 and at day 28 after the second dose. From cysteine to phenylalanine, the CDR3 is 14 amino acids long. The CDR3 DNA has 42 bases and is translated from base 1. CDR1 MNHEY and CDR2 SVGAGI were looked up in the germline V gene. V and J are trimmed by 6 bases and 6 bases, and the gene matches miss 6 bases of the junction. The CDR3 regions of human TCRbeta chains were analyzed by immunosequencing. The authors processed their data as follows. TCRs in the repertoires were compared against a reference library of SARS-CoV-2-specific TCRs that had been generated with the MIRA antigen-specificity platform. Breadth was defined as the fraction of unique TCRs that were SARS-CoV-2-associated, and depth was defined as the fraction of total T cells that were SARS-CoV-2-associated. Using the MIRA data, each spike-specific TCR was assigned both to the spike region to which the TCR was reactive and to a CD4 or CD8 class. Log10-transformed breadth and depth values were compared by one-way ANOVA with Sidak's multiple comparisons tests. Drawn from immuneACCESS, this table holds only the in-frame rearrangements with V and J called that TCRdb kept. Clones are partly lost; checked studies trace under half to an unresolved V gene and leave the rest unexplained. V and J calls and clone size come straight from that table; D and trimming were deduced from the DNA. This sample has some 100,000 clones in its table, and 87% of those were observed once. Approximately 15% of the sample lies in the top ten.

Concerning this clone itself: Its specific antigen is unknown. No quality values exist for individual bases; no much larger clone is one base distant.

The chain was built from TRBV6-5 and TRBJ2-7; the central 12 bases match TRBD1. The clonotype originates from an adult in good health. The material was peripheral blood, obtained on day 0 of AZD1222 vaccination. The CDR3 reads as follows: CASSRDRGLSEQYF. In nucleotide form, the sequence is TGTGCCAGCAGCCGGGACAGGGGGCTGAGCGAGCAGTACTTC.